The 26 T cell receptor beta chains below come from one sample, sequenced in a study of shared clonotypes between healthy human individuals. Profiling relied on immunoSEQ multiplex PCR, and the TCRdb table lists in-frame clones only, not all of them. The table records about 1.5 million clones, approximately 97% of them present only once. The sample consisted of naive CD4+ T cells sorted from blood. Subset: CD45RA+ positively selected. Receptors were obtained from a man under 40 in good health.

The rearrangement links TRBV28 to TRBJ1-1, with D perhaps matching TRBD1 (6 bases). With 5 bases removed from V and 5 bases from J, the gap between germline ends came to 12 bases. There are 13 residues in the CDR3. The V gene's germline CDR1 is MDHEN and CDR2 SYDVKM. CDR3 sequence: CASSLGGWTEAFF. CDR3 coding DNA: TGTGCCAGCAGTCTGGGGGGCTGGACTGAAGCTTTCTTT.

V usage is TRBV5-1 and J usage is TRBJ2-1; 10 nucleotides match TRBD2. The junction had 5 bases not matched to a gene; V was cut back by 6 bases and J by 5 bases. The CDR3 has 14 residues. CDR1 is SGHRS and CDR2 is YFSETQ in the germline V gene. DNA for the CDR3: TGCGCCAGCACCCACGGACTAGCGGACAATGAGCAGTTCTTC. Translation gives CASTHGLADNEQFF.

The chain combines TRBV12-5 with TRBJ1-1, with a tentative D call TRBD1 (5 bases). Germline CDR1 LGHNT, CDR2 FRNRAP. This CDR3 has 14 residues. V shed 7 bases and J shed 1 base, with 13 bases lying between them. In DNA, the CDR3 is TGTGCTAGTGTCCTAATGGGGGGGAACACTGAAGCTTTCTTT. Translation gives CASVLMGGNTEAFF.

This CDR3 is CASSSQDASGNTIYF. Here the CDR3 DNA reads TGTGCCAGCTCATCGCAGGATGCATCTGGAAACACCATATATTTT. The chain uses TRBV18 and TRBJ1-3; D is uncertain. V was pared by 5 bases and J by 1 base, with 12 bases between. The CDR3 contains 15 residues. Germline-derived CDR1 and CDR2 are KGHSH and LQKENI.

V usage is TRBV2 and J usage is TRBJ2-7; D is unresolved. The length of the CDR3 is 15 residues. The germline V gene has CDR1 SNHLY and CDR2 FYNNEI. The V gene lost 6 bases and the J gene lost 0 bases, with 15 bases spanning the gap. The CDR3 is CASSATSLSSYEQYF. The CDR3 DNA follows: TGTGCCAGCAGCGCTACAAGCTTAAGCTCCTACGAGCAGTACTTC.

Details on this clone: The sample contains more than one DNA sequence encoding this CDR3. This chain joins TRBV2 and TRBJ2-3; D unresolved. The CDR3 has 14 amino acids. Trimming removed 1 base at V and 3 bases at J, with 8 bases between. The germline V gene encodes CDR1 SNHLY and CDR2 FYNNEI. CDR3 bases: TGTGCCAGCAGTGAAGACTTAAGTACAGATACGCAGTATTTT. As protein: CASSEDLSTDTQYF.

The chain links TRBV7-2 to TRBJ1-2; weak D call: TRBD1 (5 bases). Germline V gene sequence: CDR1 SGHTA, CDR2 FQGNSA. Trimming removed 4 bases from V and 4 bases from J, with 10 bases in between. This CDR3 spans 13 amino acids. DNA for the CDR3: TGTGCCAGCAGCTCGGGACGGATCTATGGCTACACCTTC. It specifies CASSSGRIYGYTF.

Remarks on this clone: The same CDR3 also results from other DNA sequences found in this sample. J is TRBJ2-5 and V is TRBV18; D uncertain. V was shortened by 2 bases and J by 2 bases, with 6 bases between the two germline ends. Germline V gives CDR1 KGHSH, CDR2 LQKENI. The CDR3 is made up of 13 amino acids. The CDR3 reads CASSPLSQETQYF. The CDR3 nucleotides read TGTGCCAGCTCACCATTATCACAAGAGACCCAGTACTTC.

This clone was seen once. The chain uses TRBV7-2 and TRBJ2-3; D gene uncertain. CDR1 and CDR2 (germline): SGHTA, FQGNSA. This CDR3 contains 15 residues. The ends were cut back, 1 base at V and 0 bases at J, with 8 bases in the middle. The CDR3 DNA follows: TGTGCCAGCAGCTTAGTTAGGGCTAGCACAGATACGCAGTATTTT. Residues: CASSLVRASTDTQYF.

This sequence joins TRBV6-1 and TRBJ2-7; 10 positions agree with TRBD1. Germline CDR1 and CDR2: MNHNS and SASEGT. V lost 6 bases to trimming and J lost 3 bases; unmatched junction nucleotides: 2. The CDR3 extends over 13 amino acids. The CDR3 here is CASRGTGVYEQYF. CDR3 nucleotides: TGTGCCAGCAGAGGGACAGGGGTCTACGAGCAGTACTTC.

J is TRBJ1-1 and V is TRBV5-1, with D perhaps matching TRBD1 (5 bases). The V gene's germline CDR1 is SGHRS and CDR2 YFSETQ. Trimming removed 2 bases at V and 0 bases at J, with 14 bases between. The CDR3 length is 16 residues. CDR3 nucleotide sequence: TGCGCCAGCAGCTTTGTGCGGGGGTCGGTGAACACTGAAGCTTTCTTT. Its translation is CASSFVRGSVNTEAFF. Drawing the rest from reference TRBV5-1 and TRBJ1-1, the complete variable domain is KAGVTQTPRYLIKTRGQQVTLSCSPISGHRSVSWYQQTPGQGLQFLFEYFSETQRNKGNFPGRFSGRQFSNSRSEMNVSTLELGDSALYLCASSFVRGSVNTEAFFGQGTRLTVV.

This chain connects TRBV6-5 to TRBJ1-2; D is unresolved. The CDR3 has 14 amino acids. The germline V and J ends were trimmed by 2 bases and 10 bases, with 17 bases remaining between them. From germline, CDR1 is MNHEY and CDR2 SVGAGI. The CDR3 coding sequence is TGTGCCAGCAGTTACCGGGTCCCGGCCACTGCCTACACCTTC. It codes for CASSYRVPATAYTF.

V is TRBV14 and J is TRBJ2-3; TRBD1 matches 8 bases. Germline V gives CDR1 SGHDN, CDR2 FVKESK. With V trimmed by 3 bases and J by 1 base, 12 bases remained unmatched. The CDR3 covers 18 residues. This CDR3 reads CASSHGTGPRFGTDTQYF. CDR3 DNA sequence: TGTGCCAGCAGCCATGGGACAGGCCCTCGCTTCGGCACAGATACGCAGTATTTT.

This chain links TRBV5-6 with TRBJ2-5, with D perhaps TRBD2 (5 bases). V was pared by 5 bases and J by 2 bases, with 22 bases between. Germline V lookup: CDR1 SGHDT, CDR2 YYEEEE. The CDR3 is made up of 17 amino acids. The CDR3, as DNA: TGTGCCAGCAGTCCTCGGGGTGCAGTCCTAATACAAGAGACCCAGTACTTC. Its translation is CASSPRGAVLIQETQYF.

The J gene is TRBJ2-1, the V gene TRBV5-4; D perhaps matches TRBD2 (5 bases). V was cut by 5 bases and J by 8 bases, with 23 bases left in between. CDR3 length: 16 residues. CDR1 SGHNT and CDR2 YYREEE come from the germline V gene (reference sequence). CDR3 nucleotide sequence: TGTGCCAGCAGTTACCCGGGCCCGGGGATTGACGATGAGCAGTTCTTC. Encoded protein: CASSYPGPGIDDEQFF. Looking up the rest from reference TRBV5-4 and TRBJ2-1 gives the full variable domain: ETGVTQSPTHLIKTRGQQVTLRCSSQSGHNTVSWYQQALGQGPQFIFQYYREEENGRGNFPPRFSGLQFPNYSSELNVNALELDDSALYLCASSYPGPGIDDEQFFGPGTRLTVL.

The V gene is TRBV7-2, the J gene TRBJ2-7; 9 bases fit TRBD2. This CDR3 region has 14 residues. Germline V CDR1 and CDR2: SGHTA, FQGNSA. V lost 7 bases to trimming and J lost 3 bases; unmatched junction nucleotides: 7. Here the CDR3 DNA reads TGTGCCAGCACCTCACAAGCGGGAGGCTACGAGCAGTACTTC. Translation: CASTSQAGGYEQYF.

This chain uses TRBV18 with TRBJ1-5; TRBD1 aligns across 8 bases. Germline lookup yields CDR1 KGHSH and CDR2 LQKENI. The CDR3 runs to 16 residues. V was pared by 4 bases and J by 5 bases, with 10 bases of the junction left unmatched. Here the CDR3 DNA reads TGTGCCAGCTCACTGTCCCGGACAGGGTTTGATCAGCCCCAGCATTTT. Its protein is CASSLSRTGFDQPQHF. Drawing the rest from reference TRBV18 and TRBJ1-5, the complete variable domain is NAGVMQNPRHLVRRRGQEARLRCSPMKGHSHVYWYRQLPEEGLKFMVYLQKENIIDESGMPKERFSAEFPKEGPSILRIQQVVRGDSAAYFCASSLSRTGFDQPQHFGDGTRLSIL.

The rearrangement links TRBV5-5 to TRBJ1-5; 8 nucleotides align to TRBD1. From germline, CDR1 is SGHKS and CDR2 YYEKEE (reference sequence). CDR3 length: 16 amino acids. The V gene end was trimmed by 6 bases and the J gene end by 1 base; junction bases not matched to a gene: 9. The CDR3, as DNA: TGTGCCAGCACCCCGGGACAGGAGTTGAGCAATCAGCCCCAGCATTTT. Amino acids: CASTPGQELSNQPQHF.

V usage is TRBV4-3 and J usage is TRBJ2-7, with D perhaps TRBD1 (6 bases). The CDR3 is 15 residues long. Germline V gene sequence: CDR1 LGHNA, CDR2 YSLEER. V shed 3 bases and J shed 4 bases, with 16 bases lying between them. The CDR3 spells CASSQGTRGYYEQYF. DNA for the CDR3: TGCGCCAGCAGCCAGGGAACCAGGGGCTATTACGAGCAGTACTTC.

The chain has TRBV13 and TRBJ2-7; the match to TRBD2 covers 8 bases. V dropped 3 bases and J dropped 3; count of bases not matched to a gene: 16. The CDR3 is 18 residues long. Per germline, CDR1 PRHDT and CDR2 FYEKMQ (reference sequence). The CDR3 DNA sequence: TGTGCCAGCAGCTTCGGCATTAGCGGGATAGCCTTAAACTACGAGCAGTACTTC. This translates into CASSFGISGIALNYEQYF.

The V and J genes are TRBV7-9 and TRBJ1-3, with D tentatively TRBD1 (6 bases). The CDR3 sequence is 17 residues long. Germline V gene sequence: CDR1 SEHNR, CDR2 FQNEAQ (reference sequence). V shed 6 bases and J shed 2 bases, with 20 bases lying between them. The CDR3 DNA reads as TGTGCCAGCAGGCTTACAGGGCGTGGGATGGCTGGAAACACCATATATTTT. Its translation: CASRLTGRGMAGNTIYF. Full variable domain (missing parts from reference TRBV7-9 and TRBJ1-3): DTGVSQNPRHKITKRGQNVTFRCDPISEHNRLYWYRQTLGQGPEFLTYFQNEAQLEKSRLLSDRFSAERPKGSFSTLEIQRTEQGDSAMYLCASRLTGRGMAGNTIYFGEGSWLTVV.

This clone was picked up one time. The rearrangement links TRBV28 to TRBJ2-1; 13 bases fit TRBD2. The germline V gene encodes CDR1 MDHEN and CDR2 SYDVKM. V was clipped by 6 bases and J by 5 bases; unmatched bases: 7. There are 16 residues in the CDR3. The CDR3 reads CASSLLTSGRDNEQFF. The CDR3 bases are TGTGCCAGCAGCCTCCTTACTAGCGGGAGGGACAATGAGCAGTTCTTC.

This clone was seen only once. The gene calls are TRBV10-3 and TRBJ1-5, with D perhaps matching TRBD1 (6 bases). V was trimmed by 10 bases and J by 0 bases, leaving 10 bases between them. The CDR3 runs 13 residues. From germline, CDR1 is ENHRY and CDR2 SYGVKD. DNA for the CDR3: TGTGCCACTGGACAGAATAGCAATCAGCCCCAGCATTTT. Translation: CATGQNSNQPQHF.

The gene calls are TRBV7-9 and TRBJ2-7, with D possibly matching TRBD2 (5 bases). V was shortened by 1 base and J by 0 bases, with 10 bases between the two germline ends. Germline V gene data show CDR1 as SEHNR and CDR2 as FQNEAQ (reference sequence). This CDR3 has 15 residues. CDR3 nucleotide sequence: TGTGCCAGCAGCTTAGGGGATGGGAGCTCCTACGAGCAGTACTTC. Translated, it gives CASSLGDGSSYEQYF.

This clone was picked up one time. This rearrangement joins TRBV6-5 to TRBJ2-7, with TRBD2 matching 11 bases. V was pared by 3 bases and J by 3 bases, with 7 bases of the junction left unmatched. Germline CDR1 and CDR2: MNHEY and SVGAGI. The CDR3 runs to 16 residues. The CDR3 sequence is CASSYLLAGDYYEQYF. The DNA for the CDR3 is TGTGCCAGCAGTTATTTACTAGCGGGAGATTACTACGAGCAGTACTTC.

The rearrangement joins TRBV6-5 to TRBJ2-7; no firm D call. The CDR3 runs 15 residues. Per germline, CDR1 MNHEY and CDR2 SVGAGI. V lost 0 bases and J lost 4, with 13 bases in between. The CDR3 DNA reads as TGTGCCAGCAGTTACTCGATTGGGTTTGGGTACGAGCAGTACTTC. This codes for CASSYSIGFGYEQYF.